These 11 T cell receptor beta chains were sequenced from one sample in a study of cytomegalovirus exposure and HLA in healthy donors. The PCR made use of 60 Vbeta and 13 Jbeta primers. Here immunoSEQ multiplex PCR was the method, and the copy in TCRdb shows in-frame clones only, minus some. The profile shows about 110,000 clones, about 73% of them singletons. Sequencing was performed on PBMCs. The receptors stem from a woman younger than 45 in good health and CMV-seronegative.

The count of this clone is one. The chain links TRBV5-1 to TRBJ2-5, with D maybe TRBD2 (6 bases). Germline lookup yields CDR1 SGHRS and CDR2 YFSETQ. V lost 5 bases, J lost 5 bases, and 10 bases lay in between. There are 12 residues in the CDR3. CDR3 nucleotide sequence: TGCGCCAGCAGATTAGGAGGGGAGACCCAGTACTTC. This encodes CASRLGGETQYF.

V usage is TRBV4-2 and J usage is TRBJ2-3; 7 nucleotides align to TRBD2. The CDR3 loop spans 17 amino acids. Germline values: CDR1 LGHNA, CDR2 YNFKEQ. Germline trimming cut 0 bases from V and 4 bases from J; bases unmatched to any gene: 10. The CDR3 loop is CASSQDIGAGASDTQYF. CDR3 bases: TGTGCCAGCAGCCAAGATATAGGGGCGGGAGCCTCAGATACGCAGTATTTT.

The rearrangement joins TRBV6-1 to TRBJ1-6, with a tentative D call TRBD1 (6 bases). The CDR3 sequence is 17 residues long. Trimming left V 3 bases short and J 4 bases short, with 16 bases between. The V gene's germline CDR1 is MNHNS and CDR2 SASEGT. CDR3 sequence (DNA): TGTGCCAGCAGTGACCTGCCGGACAGTAGTTATAATTCACCCCTCCACTTT. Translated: CASSDLPDSSYNSPLHF.

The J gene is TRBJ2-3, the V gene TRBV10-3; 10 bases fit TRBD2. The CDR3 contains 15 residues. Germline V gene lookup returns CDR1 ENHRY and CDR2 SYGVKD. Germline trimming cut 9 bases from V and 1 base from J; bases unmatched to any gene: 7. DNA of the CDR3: TGTGCCATTGCCGGGACTAGCGACCGCACAGATACGCAGTATTTT. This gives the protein CAIAGTSDRTDTQYF.

The CDR3 is CASSLEGANEKLFF. The CDR3, as DNA: TGTGCCAGCAGTTTAGAGGGAGCTAATGAAAAACTGTTTTTT. The chain combines TRBV28 with TRBJ1-4; no firm D call. The germline CDR1 and CDR2 sequences are MDHEN and SYDVKM. V was pared by 2 bases and J by 3 bases, with 7 bases between. This CDR3 is 14 amino acids long.

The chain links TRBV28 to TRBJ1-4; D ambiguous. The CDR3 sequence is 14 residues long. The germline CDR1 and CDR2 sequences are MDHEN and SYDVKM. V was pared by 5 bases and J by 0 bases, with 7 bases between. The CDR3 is CASSQDSTNEKLFF. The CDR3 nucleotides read TGTGCCAGCAGTCAAGACTCAACTAATGAAAAACTGTTTTTT.

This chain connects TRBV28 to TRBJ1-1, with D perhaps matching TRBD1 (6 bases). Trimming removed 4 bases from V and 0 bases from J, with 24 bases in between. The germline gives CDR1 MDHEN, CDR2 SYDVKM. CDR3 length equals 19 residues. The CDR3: CASSSPRGGANGMNTEAFF. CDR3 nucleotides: TGTGCCAGCAGTTCCCCTCGGGGGGGGGCAAATGGGATGAACACTGAAGCTTTCTTT.

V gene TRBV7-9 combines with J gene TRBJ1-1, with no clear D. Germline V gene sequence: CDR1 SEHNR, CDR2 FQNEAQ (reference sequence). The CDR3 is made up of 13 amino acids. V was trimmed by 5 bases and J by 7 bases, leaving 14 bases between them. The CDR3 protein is CASSPGWSNEAFF. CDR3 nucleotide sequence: TGTGCCAGCAGCCCTGGGTGGAGCAATGAAGCTTTCTTT.

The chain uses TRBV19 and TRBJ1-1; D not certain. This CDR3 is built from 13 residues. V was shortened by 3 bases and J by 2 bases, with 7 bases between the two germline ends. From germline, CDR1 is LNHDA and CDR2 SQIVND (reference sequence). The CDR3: CASSIPRNTEAFF. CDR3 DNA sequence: TGTGCCAGTAGTATTCCCAGAAACACTGAAGCTTTCTTT.

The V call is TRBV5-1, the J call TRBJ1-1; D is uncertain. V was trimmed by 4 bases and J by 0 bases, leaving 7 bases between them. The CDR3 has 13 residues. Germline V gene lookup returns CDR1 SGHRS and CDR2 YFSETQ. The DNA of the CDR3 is TGCGCCAGCAGCCTCGGAGTGAACACTGAAGCTTTCTTT. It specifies CASSLGVNTEAFF.

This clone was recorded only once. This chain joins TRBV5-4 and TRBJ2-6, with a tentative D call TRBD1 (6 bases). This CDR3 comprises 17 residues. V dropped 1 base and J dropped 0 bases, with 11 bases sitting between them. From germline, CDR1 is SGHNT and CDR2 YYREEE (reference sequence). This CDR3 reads CASSLPRGSSGANVLTF. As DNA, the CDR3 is TGTGCCAGCAGCTTGCCCAGGGGATCCTCTGGGGCCAACGTCCTGACTTTC.